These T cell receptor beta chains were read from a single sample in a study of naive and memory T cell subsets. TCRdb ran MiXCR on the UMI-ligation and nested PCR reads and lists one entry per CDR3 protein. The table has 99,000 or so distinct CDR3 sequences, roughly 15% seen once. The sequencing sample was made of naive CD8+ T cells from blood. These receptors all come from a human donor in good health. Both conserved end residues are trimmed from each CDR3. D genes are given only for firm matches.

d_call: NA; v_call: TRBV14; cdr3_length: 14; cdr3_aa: ASSQNAQGFNEKLF
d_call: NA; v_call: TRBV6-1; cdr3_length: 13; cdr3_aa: ASSEEGGSTDTQY
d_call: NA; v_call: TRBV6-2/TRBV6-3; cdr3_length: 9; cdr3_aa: ASSFPGRQF
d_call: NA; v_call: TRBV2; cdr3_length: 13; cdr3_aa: ASSGVVWGDYEQY
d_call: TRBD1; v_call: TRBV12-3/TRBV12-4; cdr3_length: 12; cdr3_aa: ASSLTGDHTEAF
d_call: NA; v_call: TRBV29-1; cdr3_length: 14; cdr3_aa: SDELGRSLAKNIQY
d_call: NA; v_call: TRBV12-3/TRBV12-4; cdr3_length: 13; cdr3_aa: ASQPGGATNEKLF
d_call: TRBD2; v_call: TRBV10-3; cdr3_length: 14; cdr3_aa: AISESSGGPYNEQF
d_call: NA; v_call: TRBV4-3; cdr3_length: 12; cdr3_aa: ASSPSATGNEQF
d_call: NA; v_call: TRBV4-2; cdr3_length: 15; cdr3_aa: ASSQDVPTLSSYEQY
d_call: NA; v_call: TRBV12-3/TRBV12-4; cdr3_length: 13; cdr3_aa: ASSPDRGANQPQH
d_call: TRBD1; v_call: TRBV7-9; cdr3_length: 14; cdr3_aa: ASSFGQGGVDTEAF
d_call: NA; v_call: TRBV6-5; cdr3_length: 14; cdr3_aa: ASSYFPRLKNTQAF
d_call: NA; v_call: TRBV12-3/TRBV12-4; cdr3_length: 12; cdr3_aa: ASSLSADFYEQY
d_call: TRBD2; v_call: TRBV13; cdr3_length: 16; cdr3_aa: ASSLTSGTSVSQETQY
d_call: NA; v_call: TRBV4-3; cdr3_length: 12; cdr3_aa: ASSQVMYGHGYT
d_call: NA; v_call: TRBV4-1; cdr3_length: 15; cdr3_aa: ASSQEQGPPNTGELF
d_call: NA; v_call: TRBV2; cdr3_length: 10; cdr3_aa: ATQGPGQPQH
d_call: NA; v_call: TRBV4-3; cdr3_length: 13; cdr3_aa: ASSLDKRPPDTQY
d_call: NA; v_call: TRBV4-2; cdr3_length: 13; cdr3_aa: ASSQEDDLGYGYT
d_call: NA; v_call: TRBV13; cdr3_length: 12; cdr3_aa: ASSSTGPRSPLH
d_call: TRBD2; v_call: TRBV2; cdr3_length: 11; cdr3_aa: ASETSGTDTQY
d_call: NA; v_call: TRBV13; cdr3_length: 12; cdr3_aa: ASSLSATNEKLF
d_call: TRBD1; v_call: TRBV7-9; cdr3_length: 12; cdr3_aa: ASSWGQGDTEAF
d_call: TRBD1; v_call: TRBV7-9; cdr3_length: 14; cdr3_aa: ASSLPLGTGVTEAF
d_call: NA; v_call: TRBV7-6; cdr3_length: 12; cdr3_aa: ASSALGQTYEQY
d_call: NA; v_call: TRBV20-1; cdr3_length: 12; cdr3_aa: SAMGSSFNEKLF
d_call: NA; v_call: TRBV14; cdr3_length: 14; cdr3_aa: ASRAQGQYLNQPQH
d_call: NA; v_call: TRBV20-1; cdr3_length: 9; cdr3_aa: SGVSWYEQF
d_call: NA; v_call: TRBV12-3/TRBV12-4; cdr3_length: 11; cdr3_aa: ASSAGIGNEQF
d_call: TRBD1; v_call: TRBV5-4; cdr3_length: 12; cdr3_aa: ASSSDRGGSPLH
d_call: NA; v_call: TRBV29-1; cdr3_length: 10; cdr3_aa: SVEWVADGYT
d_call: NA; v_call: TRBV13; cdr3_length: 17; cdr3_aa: ASSQGLPSLIKAKNIQY
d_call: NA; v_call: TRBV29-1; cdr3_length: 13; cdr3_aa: SVPPPAGSPDTQY
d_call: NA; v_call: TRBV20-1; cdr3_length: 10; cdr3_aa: SARLVGPEAF
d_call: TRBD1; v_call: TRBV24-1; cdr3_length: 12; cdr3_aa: ATSDPGQNNEQF
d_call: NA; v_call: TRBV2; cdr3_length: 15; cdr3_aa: ASRIYSVRGGLNSQY
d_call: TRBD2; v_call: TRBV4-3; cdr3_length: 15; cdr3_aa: ASSQDSIGGRLNEQY
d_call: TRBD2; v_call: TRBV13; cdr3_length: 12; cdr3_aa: ASSLRTSGHEQY
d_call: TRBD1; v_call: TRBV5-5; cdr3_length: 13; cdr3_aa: ASSLAGQDPEKLF
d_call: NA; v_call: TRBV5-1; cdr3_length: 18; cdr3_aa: ASSLAGTPTKSSGANVLT
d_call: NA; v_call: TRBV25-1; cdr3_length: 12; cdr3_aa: ASTLGRINSPLH
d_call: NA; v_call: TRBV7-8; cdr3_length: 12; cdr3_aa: ASSLVSGTDTQY
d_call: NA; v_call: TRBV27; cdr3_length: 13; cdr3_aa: ASSLMRGLKYEQY
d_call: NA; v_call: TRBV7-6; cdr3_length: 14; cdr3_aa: ASSLLADSSYNEQF
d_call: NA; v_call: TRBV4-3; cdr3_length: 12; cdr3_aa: ASSQEGVGYEQY
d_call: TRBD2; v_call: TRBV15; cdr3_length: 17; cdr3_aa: ATSRANAGDRGGTETQY
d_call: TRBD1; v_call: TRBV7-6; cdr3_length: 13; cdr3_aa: ASSWGQGAEQPQH
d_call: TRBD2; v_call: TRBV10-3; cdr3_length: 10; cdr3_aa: AIGDPGRTFH
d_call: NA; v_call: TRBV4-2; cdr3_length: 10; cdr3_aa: ASSRGWGEQF
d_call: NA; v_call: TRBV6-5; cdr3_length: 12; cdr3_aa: ASSYRAGANVLT
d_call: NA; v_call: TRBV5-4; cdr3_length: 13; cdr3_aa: ASTWSGVGDNEQF
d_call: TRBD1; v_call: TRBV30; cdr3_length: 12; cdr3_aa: AWKPGQGFFEAF
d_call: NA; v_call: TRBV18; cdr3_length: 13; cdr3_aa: ASSPSETFQETQY
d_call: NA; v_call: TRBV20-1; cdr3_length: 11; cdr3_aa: SARVQGSGQAF
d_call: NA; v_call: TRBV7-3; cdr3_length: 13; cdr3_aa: ASSLLGLSTDTQY
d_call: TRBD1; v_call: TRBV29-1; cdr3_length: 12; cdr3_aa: SVAGQGTNTEAF
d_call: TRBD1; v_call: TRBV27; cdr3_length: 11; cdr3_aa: ASSSGTGLALH
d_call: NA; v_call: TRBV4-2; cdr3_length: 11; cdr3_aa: ASSRGYQETQY
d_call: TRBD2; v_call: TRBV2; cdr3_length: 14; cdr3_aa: ASSEEQRGSQETQY